What follows are 18 T cell receptor beta chains derived from one specimen sequenced in a study of tumor-infiltrating lymphocytes in primary liver carcinoma. Extraction also yielded germline DNA, while blood RNA was obtained from unsorted whole blood. The investigators made TCR beta cDNA from about 510 ng total RNA, using a constant-region primer. Sequencing libraries for TCR beta derived from three nested multiplex PCR rounds that used slightly modified ARM-PCR. A C-beta reverse primer was combined with TRBV1-TRBV30 forward primers in the first two PCR rounds, and each round had approximately 10 cycles. One entry per CDR3 protein, called by TCRdb with MiXCR from the multiplex PCR reads. The table includes 310,000 or so distinct CDR3 sequences, more than 55% detected once. What was sequenced was peripheral blood. These receptors were obtained from a woman in her 30s with primary liver carcinoma and hepatitis B virus infection.

The genes are TRBV6-1 and TRBJ2-7; tentatively, D is TRBD1 (5 bases). The V gene lost 8 bases and the J gene lost 2 bases, with 16 bases spanning the gap. From germline, CDR1 is MNHNS and CDR2 SASEGT. There are 14 residues in the CDR3. DNA of the CDR3: TGTGCCAGCCTGGTCGAGAAGGGGACCTACGAGCAGTACTTC. Residues: CASLVEKGTYEQYF.

The chain uses TRBV5-4 and TRBJ2-7, with D maybe TRBD2 (5 bases). V lost 0 bases, J lost 0 bases, and 16 bases lay in between. The CDR3 runs 17 residues. The germline V gene encodes CDR1 SGHNT and CDR2 YYREEE (reference sequence). CDR3 region: CASSLASSRLSSYEQYF. The CDR3 nucleotides are TGTGCCAGCAGCTTGGCTTCTAGCAGGCTGAGCTCCTACGAGCAGTACTTC.

Details on this clonotype: A far larger clone lies a single base away; this is likely a read error. J is TRBJ2-1 and V is TRBV4-2, with 14 nucleotides matching TRBD2. This CDR3 spans 15 amino acids. The V gene's germline CDR1 is LGHNA and CDR2 YNFKEQ. CDR3 protein: CASSQGLAGGNEEFF. The CDR3 coding sequence is TGTGCCAGCAGCCAAGGACTAGCGGGAGGGAATGAGGAGTTCTTC.

This chain uses TRBV2 with TRBJ2-1; TRBD2 aligns across 7 bases. With V trimmed by 5 bases and J by 2 bases, 12 bases remained unmatched. CDR3 length: 17 residues. The V gene's germline CDR1 is SNHLY and CDR2 FYNNEI. CDR3 sequence reads: CASSSTPGSGTYNEQFF. The CDR3 DNA reads TGTGCCAGCAGTTCTACCCCGGGCAGCGGGACCTACAATGAGCAGTTCTTC.

Concerning this clonotype itself: Because it lacks the conserved phenylalanine or tryptophan at the end, this CDR3 is likely a read error. Because the CDR3's place on the DNA is in doubt, the DNA is left out and the CDR3 is given as listed by TCRdb. This chain links TRBV6-2 or TRBV6-3 with TRBJ2-7. The CDR3 comprises 12 residues, both ends counted. Germline V gene data show CDR1 as MNHEY and CDR2 as SVGEGT. The CDR3 is CAISYSGSRWAL.

This clonotype was seen more than once but under ten times. The chain links TRBV28 to TRBJ2-7; 10 bases align to TRBD2. The CDR3 runs 14 residues. The germline V gene encodes CDR1 MDHEN and CDR2 SYDVKM. The trim removed 4 bases at V and 5 bases at J, leaving 5 bases unmatched. The chain's CDR3 is CASSSLAGAHEQYF. As DNA, the CDR3 is TGTGCCAGCAGTTCCCTAGCGGGAGCCCACGAGCAGTACTTC.

The rearrangement links TRBV30 to TRBJ1-4, with D uncertain. Germline V gene data show CDR1 as GTSNPN and CDR2 as SVGIG (reference sequence). The CDR3 length is 14 residues. Trimming left V 4 bases short and J 4 bases short, with 13 bases between. CDR3 coding DNA: TGTGCCTGGAAAGGAGAGGACCGTAATGAAAAACTGTTTTTT. Translation gives CAWKGEDRNEKLFF.

Points on this clonotype: A much larger clone differs by one base, so this may be a read error. The chain uses TRBV29-1 and TRBJ1-1; unclear D gene. The V end was cut by 6 bases, the J end by 4 bases, with 21 bases between. The CDR3 sequence is 15 residues long. Germline V gives CDR1 SQVTM, CDR2 ANQGSEA. This chain's CDR3 is CSVADDAALSTEAFF. CDR3 sequence (DNA): TGCAGCGTCGCAGACGACGCCGCCCTGAGCACTGAAGCTTTCTTT.

This clonotype has ten or more counts. The chain couples TRBV6-5 to TRBJ2-5, with D perhaps TRBD1 or TRBD2 (7 bases each). The CDR3 loop spans 16 amino acids. The V and J ends lost 6 bases and 4 bases respectively, with 21 bases between them. Per the germline V gene, CDR1 is MNHEY and CDR2 is SVGAGI. DNA of the CDR3: TGTGCCAGCAGGTCGCCCCATCAGGGGGGGGGAGAGACCCAGTACTTC. Translation gives CASRSPHQGGGETQYF.

This clonotype was seen only a few times. The genes are TRBV28 and TRBJ2-3, with D possibly matching TRBD1 (5 bases). The CDR3 has 15 residues. The germline V and J ends were trimmed by 10 bases and 2 bases, with 19 bases remaining between them. The germline gives CDR1 MDHEN, CDR2 SYDVKM. The CDR3 sequence is CATQDTRIHTDTQYF. Here the CDR3 DNA reads TGTGCCACCCAGGACACCCGAATCCACACAGATACGCAGTATTTT.

A word on this clonotype: In this CDR3 the conserved last residue, phenylalanine or tryptophan, is missing, so a read error is likely. The chain is built from TRBV11-2 and TRBJ2-5; no clear D. The CDR3 runs to 15 residues. V lost 1 base to trimming and J lost 4 bases, with 13 bases between them. Germline V lookup: CDR1 SGHAT, CDR2 FQNNGV. The CDR3 coding sequence is TGTGCCAGCAGCTTAGCCGGAGTTCGGTCAGAGACCCAGTACATC. This sequence encodes CASSLAGVRSETQYI.

This clonotype was detected many times. This sequence joins TRBV10-2 and TRBJ2-2; the D gene is possibly TRBD2 (5 bases). This CDR3 spans 12 amino acids. V gave up 2 bases and J gave up 7 bases, with 5 bases separating them. Germline CDR1 WSHSY, CDR2 SAAADI. The CDR3 nucleotides are TGCGCCAGCAGTGAGGACTACGGGGAGCTGTTTTTT. Translation: CASSEDYGELFF.

This clonotype was counted only a few times. The CDR3 nucleotides are TGTGCCAGCAGCCTTACGGGAAACCCTCCCGAGGAGCTGTTTTTT. Translation gives CASSLTGNPPEELFF. This sequence joins TRBV14 and TRBJ2-2; a weak D match, TRBD2 (5 bases). The CDR3 length is 15 residues. Trimming took off 4 bases at V and 10 bases at J, with 19 bases between the two ends. From germline, CDR1 is SGHDN and CDR2 FVKESK.

The sample holds a few counts of this clonotype. The chain carries TRBV7-8 and TRBJ2-3, with TRBD2 matching over 7 bases. The J segment lost 1 base and the V segment lost 7 bases, leaving 5 bases of the junction unmatched. Germline V gene lookup returns CDR1 SGHVS and CDR2 FQNEAQ. The CDR3 is 14 residues long. CDR3 nucleotides: TGTGCCAGCACTTGGGGGGGTCGCACAGATACGCAGTATTTT. Amino acids: CASTWGGRTDTQYF.

Concerning this clonotype: Given a much more abundant clone one base away, this may be a read error. V is TRBV6-2 or TRBV6-3 and J is TRBJ2-3, with 14 bases fitting TRBD2. From germline, CDR1 is MNHEY and CDR2 SVGEGT. CDR3 length equals 17 residues. V trimming: 5 bases; J trimming: 3 bases; junction bases outside the gene matches: 7. The CDR3 coding sequence is TGTGCCAGCAGTAGCCCGAGGACTAGCGGGAGGACAGATACGCAGTATTTT. Translation: CASSSPRTSGRTDTQYF.

The sample holds many counts of this clonotype. The V gene is TRBV4-3, the J gene TRBJ2-7, with a possible D match to TRBD1 (6 bases). Germline V lookup: CDR1 LGHNA, CDR2 YSLEER. The CDR3 sequence is 14 residues long. The germline V and J ends were trimmed by 0 bases and 8 bases, with 14 bases remaining between them. This chain's CDR3 is CASSQDIGQFKQYF. DNA of the CDR3: TGCGCCAGCAGCCAAGATATTGGACAGTTTAAGCAGTACTTC.

Turning to this clonotype: The conserved phenylalanine or tryptophan is not found at the CDR3 terminus, so this likely reflects a read error. The chain couples TRBV14 to TRBJ2-2; D possibly corresponds to TRBD1 (6 bases). From germline, CDR1 is SGHDN and CDR2 FVKESK. The CDR3 has 14 amino acids. The CDR3 reads CASSWTVNTGELFL. For the CDR3, the DNA is TGTGCTAGCAGCTGGACAGTGAACACCGGGGAGCTGTTTCTT.

The V gene is TRBV6-1, the J gene TRBJ1-1; 7 positions agree with TRBD1. This CDR3 comprises 13 residues. The trim removed 2 bases at V and 5 bases at J, leaving 2 bases unmatched. Germline CDR1 MNHNS, CDR2 SASEGT. CDR3 DNA sequence: TGTGCCAGCAGTGAAAGGGGGCATACTGAAGCTTTCTTT. Amino acid sequence: CASSERGHTEAFF.